The clone carrying this T cell receptor beta chain was seen just once. Its antigen remains unidentified. The data originate from a study of OX40 agonist ivuxolimab in advanced cancers. Overall study context: A mean age of around 63 years, range about 20 to 85, was recorded, and under 85% were male.

The method was immunoSEQ multiplex PCR; TCRdb's version includes in-frame clones alone and lacks a portion of them. The data show tens of thousands of clones, 85% to 90% seen once. Findings and limits, study-wide: Expanded clones belonging to CD8+ T cells outnumbered, on average, those of CD4+. By week 6 at 0.1 to 3.0 mg/kg, blood CD4+ and CD8+ T cells had expanded clonally.

The sequencing here drew on CD4+ or CD8+ T cells sorted from blood, taken in a trial of the OX40 agonist ivuxolimab. This receptor was obtained from an adult with an advanced solid tumor such as melanoma, head and neck, liver or kidney cancer.

The CDR3 is CASSQGQNYGYTF. The CDR3 region has the DNA TGTGCCAGCAGCCAGGGACAGAACTATGGCTACACCTTC. The chain recombines TRBV7-2 with TRBJ1-2; 7 nucleotides align to TRBD1. Per the germline V gene, CDR1 is SGHTA and CDR2 is FQGNSA. This CDR3 region has 13 residues. Trimming at V came to 5 bases and at J to 2 bases, leaving 2 bases not matched to a gene.